This T cell receptor (beta chain) was identified in a study of beta chain features in type 1 diabetes. Study-wide points: Within patients, naive, central memory and Treg TCRB repertoires seemed more similar than within healthy donors. VDJ junctions from type 1 diabetes patients carried fewer insertions and larger deletions. In every one of the four CD4+ subsets, TCRB CDR3s were moderately but significantly shorter in Type 1 diabetes patients.

The whole isolated RNA underwent reverse transcription, so sequencing captured expressed TCRB transcripts. For naive, central memory and regulatory T cell samples, reads averaged around 3.8 million. TCRdb keeps only in-frame clones here, not all; method: immunoSEQ multiplex PCR. The data show roughly 140,000 clones, with 10% seen just once and roughly 0.45% held by the top ten. A sort by CD45RO/CCR7/CD25/CD127/CD95/CD27 yielded CD4+ naive, central memory, regulatory and stem cell-like memory cells. Note on this clone: Its antigen remains unknown.

Sequencing was done on a sample of central memory CD4+ T cells from blood. This receptor was identified in a young man with type 1 diabetes.

The CDR3 DNA reads as TGTGCCAGCAGCAACGACAGGGGATCTTTCACAGATACGCAGTATTTT. Its protein product is CASSNDRGSFTDTQYF. The rearrangement joins TRBV5-4 to TRBJ2-3, with 8 bases that match TRBD1. This CDR3 contains 16 residues. Trimming cost V 4 bases and J 2 bases; bases outside gene matches: 9. From germline, CDR1 is SGHNT and CDR2 YYREEE (reference sequence).